These 14 T cell receptor beta chains originate from one sample sequenced in a study of blood T cell repertoires in COVID-19. The table came from immunoSEQ multiplex PCR; TCRdb's copy has only in-frame clones and leaves some out. Among about 380,000 clones listed, over 65% were seen once. The sequencing sample was made of peripheral blood. Every receptor here comes from a human donor with acute or convalescent COVID-19. The donor label of this sample is uncertain.

This clone was seen only a few times. The gene calls are TRBV11-2 and TRBJ1-4, with a possible D match to TRBD1 (6 bases). CDR1 SGHAT and CDR2 FQNNGV come from the germline V gene. The CDR3 loop spans 16 amino acids. The germline V and J ends were trimmed by 5 bases and 8 bases, with 21 bases remaining between them. The DNA for the CDR3 is TGTGCCAGCAGCCCCTCAATAGGTTCAGGGGCCGAAAAACTGTTTTTT. This gives the protein CASSPSIGSGAEKLFF. Supplemented by reference TRBV11-2 and TRBJ1-4, the full variable domain reads EAGVAQSPRYKIIEKRQSVAFWCNPISGHATLYWYQQILGQGPKLLIQFQNNGVVDDSQLPKDRFSAERLKGVDSTLKIQPAKLEDSAVYLCASSPSIGSGAEKLFFGSGTQLSVL.

J is TRBJ2-7 and V is TRBV3-1 (or the pseudogene TRBV3-2); TRBD2 matches at 11 bases. V was clipped by 5 bases and J by 2 bases; unmatched bases: 17. Germline V CDR1 and CDR2: LGHDT, YNNKEL (reference sequence). This CDR3 has 19 amino acids. CDR3 coding DNA: TGTGCCAGCAGCGATCGTTTGGCAAGGGGACTAGCGGTTACCTACGAGCAGTACTTC. Translation gives CASSDRLARGLAVTYEQYF.

This chain connects TRBV3-1 (or the pseudogene TRBV3-2) to TRBJ1-6, with 12 bases lining up with TRBD1. The CDR3 runs 15 residues. Germline V lookup: CDR1 LGHDT, CDR2 YNNKEL (reference sequence). V gave up 2 bases and J gave up 9 bases; unmatched junction bases: 2. CDR3 DNA: TGTGCCAGCAGCCAACCGGGACAGGGGGCTTCACCCCTCCACTTT. It yields the protein CASSQPGQGASPLHF.

The genes are TRBV18 and TRBJ1-2; D is unclear. Per germline, CDR1 KGHSH and CDR2 LQKENI. The CDR3 covers 14 residues. Trimming removed 8 bases from V and 3 bases from J, with 16 bases in between. CDR3 region: CASVRLTTDYGYTF. The CDR3 DNA sequence: TGTGCCAGCGTACGTTTGACAACCGACTATGGCTACACCTTC.

The V call is TRBV27, the J call TRBJ1-1; D possibly corresponds to TRBD1 (5 bases). The CDR3 runs 15 residues. Trimming cost V 4 bases and J 3 bases, with 15 bases left between them. The germline V gene encodes CDR1 MNHEY and CDR2 SMNVEV (reference sequence). In nucleotides, the CDR3 is TGTGCCAGCAGTTGGGGGGGGGTAGGAGACACTGAAGCTTTCTTT. Translation gives CASSWGGVGDTEAFF.

The chain couples TRBV4-1 to TRBJ1-6; D is ambiguous. CDR1 MGHRA and CDR2 YSYEKL come from the germline V gene. Trimming took off 1 base at V and 10 bases at J, with 11 bases between the two ends. CDR3 length equals 14 residues. CDR3 nucleotides: TGCGCCAGCAGCCAAGGGGCTACGGCGTCACCCCTCCACTTT. It translates to CASSQGATASPLHF.

The rearrangement uses TRBV19 and TRBJ2-1; 10 bases agree with TRBD2. Germline CDR1 LNHDA, CDR2 SQIVND (reference sequence). This CDR3 contains 14 residues. V was clipped by 4 bases and J by 10 bases; unmatched bases: 7. CDR3 loop: CASSTYLLAGEQFF. Here the CDR3 DNA reads TGTGCCAGTAGTACCTACCTACTAGCGGGGGAGCAGTTCTTC.

The chain employs TRBV5-3 and TRBJ1-2; no definite D call. TRBV5-3 is known as an ORF, though its function is uncertain. CDR3 length equals 11 residues. The V end was cut by 0 bases, the J end by 7 bases, with 4 bases between. CDR3 nucleotide sequence: TGTGCCAGAAGCTTGGTCTGTGGCTACACCTTC. As protein: CARSLVCGYTF.

This chain connects TRBV27 to TRBJ1-1, with D unresolved. The V gene lost 5 bases and the J gene lost 4 bases, with 11 bases spanning the gap. CDR3 length equals 13 residues. Germline V gives CDR1 MNHEY, CDR2 SMNVEV (reference sequence). The CDR3 here is CASSLREFTEAFF. CDR3 sequence (DNA): TGTGCCAGCAGTCTGAGGGAGTTCACTGAAGCTTTCTTT.

This rearrangement joins TRBV9 to TRBJ1-1; TRBD1 agrees at 9 bases. Germline assignment: CDR1 SGDLS and CDR2 YYNGEE. The ends lost 3 bases at V and 3 bases at J; junction bases unmatched: 3. CDR3 size: 14 residues. The CDR3 loop is CASSADRGYTEAFF. The CDR3 DNA is TGTGCCAGCAGCGCCGACAGGGGGTACACTGAAGCTTTCTTT.

The chain carries TRBV1 and TRBJ2-1; the table gives TRBD2 as D, unverified against the DNA. TRBV1 is reported as a pseudogene. The CDR3 is 15 residues long. This CDR3 is CTSSQDGSGRNEQFF. In DNA, the CDR3 is TGCACCAGCAGCCAAGATGGTAGCGGGAGAAATGAGCAGTTCTTC.

J is TRBJ2-1 and V is TRBV6-2 or TRBV6-3, with TRBD2 matching 7 bases. This CDR3 region has 16 residues. Germline V CDR1 and CDR2: MNHEY, SVGEGT. The V gene end was trimmed by 2 bases and the J gene end by 3 bases; junction bases not matched to a gene: 7. The CDR3 protein is CASSYGASGGYNEQFF. The CDR3 DNA follows: TGTGCCAGCAGTTACGGCGCTAGCGGAGGCTACAATGAGCAGTTCTTC.

The J gene is TRBJ2-6, the V gene TRBV6-6; tentative D call: TRBD1 (6 bases). Germline CDR1 reads MNHNY; CDR2 reads SVGAGI (reference sequence). The V end lost 6 bases, the J end lost 1 base, and 13 bases lay between the germline ends. The CDR3 has 16 residues. The CDR3 region is CASSLRGTSGANVLTF. The CDR3 DNA sequence: TGTGCCAGCAGCCTACGTGGGACATCTGGGGCCAACGTCCTGACTTTC.

This sequence joins TRBV3-1 (or the pseudogene TRBV3-2) and TRBJ1-4; 9 positions agree with TRBD1. The CDR3 covers 15 residues. The V gene end was trimmed by 2 bases and the J gene end by 6 bases; junction bases not matched to a gene: 4. The V gene's germline CDR1 is LGHDT and CDR2 YNNKEL (reference sequence). The CDR3 is CASSQRRQGDEKLFF. CDR3 nucleotide sequence: TGTGCCAGCAGCCAAAGGAGACAGGGGGATGAAAAACTGTTTTTT.